These 9 T cell receptor beta chains were sequenced from one sample in a study of molecular identifiers for immune sequencing clone quantification. TCRdb independently ran MiXCR on the PCR reads; one entry per CDR3 protein. Here the sample spans fewer than 350,000 distinct CDR3 sequences, roughly a quarter being singletons. Specimen: naive CD8+ T cells from blood, with Jurkat cell RNA spiked in. Sample subset: FACS-sorted CD8+CD4-CCR7+CD45RA+ naive T cells. Source of these receptors: a human donor in good health. Some libraries in this study had Jurkat cell RNA spiked in.

This clonotype was picked up many times. The V gene is TRBV14, the J gene TRBJ1-1; a weak D match, TRBD1 (6 bases). CDR1 and CDR2 (germline): SGHDN, FVKESK. Trimming stripped 6 bases from V and 5 bases from J, with 13 bases between. The CDR3 totals 13 residues. The CDR3 DNA reads as TGTGCCAGCAGTCACAGGGATGAGACTGAAGCTTTCTTT. Translation: CASSHRDETEAFF. Looking up the rest from reference TRBV14 and TRBJ1-1 gives the full variable domain: EAGVTQFPSHSVIEKGQTVTLRCDPISGHDNLYWYRRVMGKEIKFLLHFVKESKQDESGMPNNRFLAERTGGTYSTLKVQPAELEDSGVYFCASSHRDETEAFFGQGTRLTVV.

There are many counts of this clonotype. The chain is built from TRBV5-1 and TRBJ2-5, with D possibly TRBD2 on 6 matching bases. The CDR3 extends over 15 amino acids. Trimming took off 0 bases at V and 4 bases at J, with 13 bases between the two ends. Germline CDR1 reads SGHRS; CDR2 reads YFSETQ. CDR3 nucleotide sequence: TGCGCCAGCAGCTTGGGGACACGGGAGAGAGAGACCCAGTACTTC. The encoded protein is CASSLGTRERETQYF.

Note on this clonotype: Its ends do not fully match the called genes, so a read error is possible. The chain couples TRBV4-1 to TRBJ2-5, with 8 bases fitting TRBD1. The CDR3 has 18 amino acids. CDR1 is MGHRA, CDR2 YSYEKL, per germline. In nucleotides, the CDR3 is TGCGCCAGCAGCCATGATATGCAGGGGGCCCTCATCCAAGAGACCCGGTACTTC. Translated: CASSHDMQGALIQETRYF.

This clonotype was counted a few times. The chain combines TRBV6-2 or TRBV6-3 with TRBJ1-5; D remains unclear. V shed 4 bases and J shed 7 bases, with 14 bases lying between them. Germline CDR1 MNHEY, CDR2 SVGEGT. The CDR3 is 14 amino acids. DNA of the CDR3: TGTGCCAGCAGTTTTTTTATTGAGGACCAGCCCCAGCATTTT. Translating gives CASSFFIEDQPQHF.

In the case of this clonotype: This may be a read error, as it is one base from a much larger clone. The chain couples TRBV30 to TRBJ2-7; D is uncertain. The V end was cut by 1 base, the J end by 7 bases, with 8 bases between. Germline V gene lookup returns CDR1 GTSNPN and CDR2 SVGIG (reference sequence). The CDR3 runs to 11 residues. CDR3 in amino acids: CAWSGLEEQYF. In DNA form, the CDR3 reads TGTGCCTGGAGTGGACTGGAAGAGCAGTACTTC.

This clonotype was seen ten or more times. The chain joins TRBV28 to TRBJ2-7; 8 bases line up with TRBD2. V lost 5 bases and J lost 5; bases outside the gene matches: 5. CDR1 is MDHEN and CDR2 is SYDVKM in the germline V gene. The CDR3 totals 13 residues. CDR3 protein: CASSLGLAHEQYF. The DNA for the CDR3 is TGTGCCAGCAGTCTAGGACTAGCCCACGAGCAGTACTTC.

A remark on this clonotype: This may stem from a read error, because a much larger clone lies one nucleotide away. The gene calls are TRBV4-2 and TRBJ2-7; 7 nucleotides line up with TRBD1. From germline, CDR1 is LGHNA and CDR2 YNFKEQ. V was pared by 4 bases and J by 2 bases, with 5 bases of the junction left unmatched. The CDR3 totals 14 residues. CDR3: CASSPTGWAYEQYF. In nucleotides, the CDR3 is TGTGCCAGCAGCCCGACAGGGTGGGCCTACGAGCAGTACTTC.

This clonotype was observed at least ten times. The chain has TRBV6-2 or TRBV6-3 and TRBJ2-4; D is unclear. V gave up 6 bases and J gave up 0 bases, with 6 bases separating them. Germline V lookup: CDR1 MNHEY, CDR2 SVGEGT. The CDR3 runs to 13 residues. The CDR3 is CASSLIAKNIQYF. For the CDR3, the DNA is TGTGCCAGCAGCCTTATAGCCAAAAACATTCAGTACTTC.

This clonotype was found many times. This chain links TRBV5-6 with TRBJ1-5, with D perhaps TRBD1 (5 bases). CDR1 and CDR2 (germline): SGHDT, YYEEEE. The CDR3 contains 13 residues. Trimming shortened V by 3 bases and J by 6 bases, and 10 bases separated the two germline ends. CDR3 nucleotide sequence: TGTGCCAGCAGCTCCGGGGGGAGTCAGCCCCAGCATTTT. Translation: CASSSGGSQPQHF.